The 5 T cell receptor beta chains reported below all come from one sample, sequenced in a study of T cells after yellow fever vaccination. TCRdb independently ran MiXCR on the 5' RACE reads; one entry per CDR3 protein. The sample has about 230,000 distinct CDR3 sequences, around 6.7% seen once; the top ten hold about 1%. The source material was CD4+ T cells sorted from PBMCs, sampled on the day of the yellow fever booster vaccination. These receptors originate from a man aged 30 to 39 who received the YFV17D yellow fever vaccine.

Concerning this clonotype itself: This sequence may be a read error, since a much larger clone differs from it by one base. The rearrangement uses TRBV7-6 and TRBJ2-1; TRBD1 matches at 11 bases. Germline assignment: CDR1 SGHVS and CDR2 FNYEAQ. Unmatched junction bases numbered 15, after V lost 8 bases and J lost 0 bases. There are 19 residues in the CDR3. DNA of the CDR3: TGTGCCAGCCGCTCGTCCGGGACAGGGGGTTCGAGCTCCTACAATGAGCAGTTCTTC. This translates into CASRSSGTGGSSSYNEQFF.

This clonotype has more than one count but fewer than ten. The chain joins TRBV5-1 to TRBJ2-1; 8 nucleotides line up with TRBD2. The CDR3 spans 15 residues. V was pared by 5 bases and J by 9 bases, with 13 bases of the junction left unmatched. Germline assignment: CDR1 SGHRS and CDR2 YFSETQ. The CDR3 coding sequence is TGCGCCAGCAGGTCTGGTGCGGGAGGTATGTTTGAGCAGTTCTTC. This sequence encodes CASRSGAGGMFEQFF.

This clonotype was seen only a few times. This chain links TRBV6-2 or TRBV6-3 with TRBJ2-7; D uncertain. Trimming removed 4 bases from V and 4 bases from J, with 20 bases in between. The CDR3 length is 16 residues. Germline V gives CDR1 MNHEY, CDR2 SVGEGT. The CDR3 coding sequence is TGTGCCAGCAGTTCAATGAGGACCCAAGACCTGTACGAGCAGTACTTC. Amino acid sequence: CASSSMRTQDLYEQYF.

V and J are TRBV5-8 and TRBJ1-3, with D tentatively TRBD1 (5 bases). CDR1 is SGHTS, CDR2 YDEGEE, per germline. V was pared by 0 bases and J by 0 bases, with 10 bases between. This CDR3 contains 16 residues. As DNA, the CDR3 is TGTGCCAGCAGCTTGGCGGGGCACTCCTCTGGAAACACCATATATTTT. Residues: CASSLAGHSSGNTIYF.

This clonotype was counted between two and nine times. The chain uses TRBV7-9 and TRBJ2-1; D gene ambiguous. This CDR3 region has 15 residues. V lost 6 bases to trimming and J lost 3 bases, with 15 bases between them. Germline-derived CDR1 and CDR2 are SEHNR and FQNEAQ (reference sequence). The CDR3 region is CASRGDWAYYNEQFF. CDR3 DNA sequence: TGTGCCAGCAGGGGTGACTGGGCGTACTACAATGAGCAGTTCTTC.